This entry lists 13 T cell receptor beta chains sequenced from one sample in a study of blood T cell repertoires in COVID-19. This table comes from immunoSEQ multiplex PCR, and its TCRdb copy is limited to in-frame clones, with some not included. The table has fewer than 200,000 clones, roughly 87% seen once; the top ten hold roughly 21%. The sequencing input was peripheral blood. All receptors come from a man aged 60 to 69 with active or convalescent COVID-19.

CDR3 sequence (DNA): TGTGCCAGCCGCAGGTTGTCCGGGGAGCTGTTTTTT. Its protein product is CASRRLSGELFF. This chain connects TRBV6-5 to TRBJ2-2; D is ambiguous. The length of the CDR3 is 12 residues. The V gene's germline CDR1 is MNHEY and CDR2 SVGAGI. Trimming pared 8 bases from V and 6 bases from J, leaving 10 bases between.

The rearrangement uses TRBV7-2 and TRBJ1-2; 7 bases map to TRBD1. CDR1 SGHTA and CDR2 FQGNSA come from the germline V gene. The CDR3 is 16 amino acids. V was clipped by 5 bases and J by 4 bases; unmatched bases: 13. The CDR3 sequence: CASSLTHPTGRYGYTF. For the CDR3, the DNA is TGTGCCAGCAGCCTCACTCACCCGACAGGGCGCTATGGCTACACCTTC.

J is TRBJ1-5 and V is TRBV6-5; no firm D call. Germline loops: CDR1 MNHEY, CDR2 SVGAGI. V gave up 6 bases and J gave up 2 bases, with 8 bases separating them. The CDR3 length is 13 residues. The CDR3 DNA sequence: TGTGCCAGCAGACACCTGGGCAATCAGCCCCAGCATTTT. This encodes CASRHLGNQPQHF.

This chain's CDR3 is CASSLAGGQRETQYF. CDR3 bases: TGCGCCAGCAGCTTGGCGGGAGGCCAGCGGGAGACCCAGTACTTC. The V gene is TRBV5-1, the J gene TRBJ2-5; 7 nucleotides match TRBD2. This CDR3 spans 15 amino acids. V gave up 0 bases and J gave up 5 bases; unmatched junction bases: 7. Germline V gene data show CDR1 as SGHRS and CDR2 as YFSETQ.

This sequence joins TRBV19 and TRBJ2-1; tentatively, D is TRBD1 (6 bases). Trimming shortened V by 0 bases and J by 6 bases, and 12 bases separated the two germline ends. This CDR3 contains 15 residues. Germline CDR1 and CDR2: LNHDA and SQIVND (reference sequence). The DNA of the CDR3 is TGTGCCAGTAGTATAGATGACAGGATGGGCAATGAGCAGTTCTTC. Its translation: CASSIDDRMGNEQFF. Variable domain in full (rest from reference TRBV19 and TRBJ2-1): DGGITQSPKYLFRKEGQNVTLSCEQNLNHDAMYWYRQDPGQGLRLIYYSQIVNDFQKGDIAEGYSVSREKKESFPLTVTSAQKNPTAFYLCASSIDDRMGNEQFFGPGTRLTVL.

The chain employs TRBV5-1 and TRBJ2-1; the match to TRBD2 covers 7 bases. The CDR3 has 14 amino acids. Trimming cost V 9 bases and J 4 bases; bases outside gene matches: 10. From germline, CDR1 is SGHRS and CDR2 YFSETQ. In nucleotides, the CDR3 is TGCGCCACCTCTGGCGGGGGTCTGTACAATGAGCAGTTCTTC. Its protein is CATSGGGLYNEQFF.

DNA for the CDR3: TGTGCCAGCAGTGACGAGATAAAGCAGCCCCAGCATTTT. It translates to CASSDEIKQPQHF. This chain joins TRBV6-1 and TRBJ1-5; the D is unclear. Germline CDR1 reads MNHNS; CDR2 reads SASEGT. This CDR3 spans 13 amino acids. The V end was cut by 3 bases, the J end by 7 bases, with 10 bases between.

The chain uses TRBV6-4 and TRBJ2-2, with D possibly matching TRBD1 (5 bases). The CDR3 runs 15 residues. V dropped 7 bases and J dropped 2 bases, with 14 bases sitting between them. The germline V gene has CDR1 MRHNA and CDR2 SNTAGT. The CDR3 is CASKLDTINTGELFF. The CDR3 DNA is TGTGCCAGCAAATTGGACACCATAAACACCGGGGAGCTGTTTTTT.

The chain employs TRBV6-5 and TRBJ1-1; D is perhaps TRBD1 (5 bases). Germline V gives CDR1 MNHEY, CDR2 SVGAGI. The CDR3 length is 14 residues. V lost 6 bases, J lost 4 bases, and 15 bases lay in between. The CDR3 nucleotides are TGTGCCAGCAGCGGCCCAGGGTCTGGCACTGAAGCTTTCTTT. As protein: CASSGPGSGTEAFF.

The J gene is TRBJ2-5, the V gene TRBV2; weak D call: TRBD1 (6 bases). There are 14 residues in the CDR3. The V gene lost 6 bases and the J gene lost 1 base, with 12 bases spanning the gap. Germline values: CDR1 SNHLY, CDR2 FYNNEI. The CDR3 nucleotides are TGTGCCAGCAGCAAGGACAGCTCCCAAGAGACCCAGTACTTC. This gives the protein CASSKDSSQETQYF.

The CDR3 protein is CASSVKNTEAFF. For the CDR3, the DNA is TGTGCCAGCAGTGTCAAGAACACTGAAGCTTTCTTT. The gene calls are TRBV2 and TRBJ1-1; D is undetermined. The CDR3 loop spans 12 amino acids. The germline V gene has CDR1 SNHLY and CDR2 FYNNEI. V was cut by 4 bases and J by 1 base, with 4 bases left in between.

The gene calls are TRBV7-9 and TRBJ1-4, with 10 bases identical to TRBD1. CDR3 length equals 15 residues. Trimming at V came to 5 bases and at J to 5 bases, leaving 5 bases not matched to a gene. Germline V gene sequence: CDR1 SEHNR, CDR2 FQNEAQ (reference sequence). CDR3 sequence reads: CASSLPGQGNEKLFF. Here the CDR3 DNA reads TGTGCCAGCAGCCTCCCGGGACAGGGGAATGAAAAACTGTTTTTT.

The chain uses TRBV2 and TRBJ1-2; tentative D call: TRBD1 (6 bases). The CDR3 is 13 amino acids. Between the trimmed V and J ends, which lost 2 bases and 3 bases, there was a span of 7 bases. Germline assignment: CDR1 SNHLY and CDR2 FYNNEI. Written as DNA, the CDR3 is TGTGCCAGCAGTGAAAAGGGGGACTATGGCTACACCTTC. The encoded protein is CASSEKGDYGYTF.